This entry lists 5 T cell receptor beta chains sequenced from one sample in a study of CD8 T cells in Susac syndrome. Random-hexamer reverse transcription was applied to about 0.45 to 1 ug RNA. Via MiXCR, TCRdb re-called the immunoSEQ multiplex PCR reads, giving one row per CDR3 protein. The data hold 250,000 to 350,000 distinct CDR3 sequences, with about 90% observed a single time. Sequenced input: CD4+ T cells from PBMCs. These receptors all come from a human donor with multiple sclerosis.

This sequence joins TRBV27 and TRBJ2-7, with D unclear. From germline, CDR1 is MNHEY and CDR2 SMNVEV (reference sequence). The germline V and J ends were trimmed by 6 bases and 0 bases, with 9 bases remaining between them. The length of the CDR3 is 13 residues. The DNA for the CDR3 is TGTGCCAGCAGAGACCACACCTCCTACGAGCAGTACTTC. It translates to CASRDHTSYEQYF.

The chain uses TRBV7-2 and TRBJ2-1; D is possibly TRBD2 (6 bases). The V and J ends lost 1 base and 4 bases respectively, with 23 bases between them. The CDR3 has 19 amino acids. The germline V gene has CDR1 SGHTA and CDR2 FQGNSA. The DNA of the CDR3 is TGTGCCAGCAGCTTAGAGGGGACTTACTCAACGATACGTTACAATGAGCAGTTCTTC. The encoded protein is CASSLEGTYSTIRYNEQFF.

The chain couples TRBV5-4 to TRBJ1-2; 7 bases are a match to TRBD1. There are 15 residues in the CDR3. The J segment lost 3 bases and the V segment lost 3 bases, leaving 8 bases of the junction unmatched. Germline CDR1 and CDR2: SGHNT and YYREEE (reference sequence). CDR3 nucleotide sequence: TGTGCCAGCAGCTCGGGGGGGCAGGGGGACTATGGCTACACCTTC. It is translated as CASSSGGQGDYGYTF.

This rearrangement joins TRBV30 to TRBJ1-2; no clear D. The CDR3 extends over 13 amino acids. Between the trimmed V and J ends, which lost 3 bases and 8 bases, there was a span of 16 bases. Germline assignment: CDR1 GTSNPN and CDR2 SVGIG (reference sequence). The CDR3 is CAWRGDTPSGYTF. Here the CDR3 DNA reads TGTGCCTGGAGGGGCGATACACCGTCGGGCTACACCTTC.

This clonotype showed up just once. This sequence joins TRBV2 and TRBJ1-4; D remains ambiguous. The V gene lost 8 bases and the J gene lost 0 bases, with 13 bases spanning the gap. Looked up from germline, CDR1 is SNHLY and CDR2 is FYNNEI. The CDR3 has 15 amino acids. CDR3 sequence: CASRRHPATNEKLFF. The CDR3 DNA reads as TGTGCCAGCCGTCGACACCCCGCAACTAATGAAAAACTGTTTTTT. Based on the CDR3 plus reference TRBV2 and TRBJ1-4, the full variable domain is EPEVTQTPSHQVTQMGQEVILRCVPISNHLYFYWYRQILGQKVEFLVSFYNNEISEKSEIFDDQFSVERPDGSNFTLKIRSTKLEDSAMYFCASRRHPATNEKLFFGSGTQLSVL.